This record covers a single TCR beta chain. This sample was included in a study of blood T cell repertoires in COVID-19. Trimming pared 1 base from V and 3 bases from J, leaving 9 bases between. The CDR3 runs 15 residues. CDR1 SEHNR and CDR2 FQNEAQ come from the germline V gene (reference sequence). The repertoire was sequenced with immunoSEQ multiplex PCR; TCRdb's copy has only in-frame clones and lacks some. Of 15,000 to 20,000 clones listed, 70% to 90% were seen once; the top ten hold approximately 8.1%. Sequencing used peripheral blood. The clonotype was recovered from a human donor with active COVID-19. The donor label of this sample is uncertain. The rearrangement joins TRBV7-9 to TRBJ2-2, with a tentative D call TRBD1 (5 bases). The CDR3 DNA reads as TGTGCCAGCAGCTTAGGGTGGGGCGACACCGGGGAGCTGTTTTTT. Translation: CASSLGWGDTGELFF.